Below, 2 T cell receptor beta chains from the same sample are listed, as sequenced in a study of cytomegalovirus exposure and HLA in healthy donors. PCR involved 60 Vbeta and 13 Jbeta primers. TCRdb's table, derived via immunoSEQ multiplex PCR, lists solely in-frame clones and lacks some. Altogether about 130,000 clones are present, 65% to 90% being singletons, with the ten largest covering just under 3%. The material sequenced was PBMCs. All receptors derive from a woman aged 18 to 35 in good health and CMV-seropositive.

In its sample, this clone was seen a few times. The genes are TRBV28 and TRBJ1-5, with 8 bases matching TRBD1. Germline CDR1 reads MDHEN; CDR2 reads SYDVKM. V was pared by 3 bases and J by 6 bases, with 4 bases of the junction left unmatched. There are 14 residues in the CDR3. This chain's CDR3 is CASSLPGGLQPQHF. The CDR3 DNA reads TGTGCCAGCAGTTTGCCAGGGGGCCTTCAGCCCCAGCATTTT.

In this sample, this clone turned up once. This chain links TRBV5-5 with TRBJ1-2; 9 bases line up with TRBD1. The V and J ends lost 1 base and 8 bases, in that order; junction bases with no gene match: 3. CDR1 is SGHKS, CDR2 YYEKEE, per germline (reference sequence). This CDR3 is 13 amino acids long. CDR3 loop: CASSLTGGEGYTF. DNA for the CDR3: TGTGCCAGCAGCTTGACAGGGGGCGAGGGCTACACCTTC. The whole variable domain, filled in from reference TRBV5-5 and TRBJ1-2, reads DAGVTQSPTHLIKTRGQQVTLRCSPISGHKSVSWYQQVLGQGPQFIFQYYEKEERGRGNFPDRFSARQFPNYSSELNVNALLLGDSALYLCASSLTGGEGYTFGSGTRLTVV.